This TCR beta chain was obtained from a study of T cells in tuberculosis. Study details: The T cells targeted glucose monomycolate, a mycobacterial lipid, via CD1B. Study outcomes and limitations: Using the GMM-specific repertoire gave over 80% accuracy versus approximately 70% with motifs. Smaller distances to GMM-specific TCRs suggested their expansion in active tuberculosis.

On this clone itself: Its antigen is currently unknown.

Tuberculin skin test and IGRA determined adolescents' latent tuberculosis status at entry. Profiled with immunoSEQ multiplex PCR; TCRdb holds only in-frame clones, not every one. The sample lists some 40,000 clones, approximately 95% occurring once. The ends lost 4 bases at V and 4 bases at J; junction bases unmatched: 14. CDR3 length: 18 amino acids. Germline V lookup: CDR1 SGHDN, CDR2 FVKESK. Material for sequencing was PBMCs. The TCR originated in a donor aged 10-35 years with latent tuberculosis or without tuberculosis infection. This rearrangement joins TRBV14 to TRBJ2-1; 9 bases line up with TRBD2. The CDR3 sequence is CASSLRLGAGGRYNEQFF. DNA for the CDR3: TGTGCCAGCAGCCTCCGGTTGGGGGCGGGGGGGCGGTACAATGAGCAGTTCTTC.